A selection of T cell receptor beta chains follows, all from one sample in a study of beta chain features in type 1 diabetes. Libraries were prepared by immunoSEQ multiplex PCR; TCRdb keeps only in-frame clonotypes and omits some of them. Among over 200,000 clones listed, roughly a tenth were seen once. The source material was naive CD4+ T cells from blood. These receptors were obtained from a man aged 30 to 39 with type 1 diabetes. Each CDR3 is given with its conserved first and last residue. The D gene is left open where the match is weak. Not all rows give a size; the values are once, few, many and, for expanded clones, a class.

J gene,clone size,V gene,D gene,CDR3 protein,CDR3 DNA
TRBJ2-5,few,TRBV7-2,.,CASSLPGTQYF,TGTGCCAGCAGTCTGCCCGGGACCCAGTACTTC
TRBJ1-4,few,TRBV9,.,CASSVAPFATNEKLFF,TGTGCCAGCAGCGTAGCCCCATTTGCAACTAATGAAAAACTGTTTTTT
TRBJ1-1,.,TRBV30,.,CAWTKGGLEAFF,TGTGCCTGGACTAAGGGGGGGCTAGAAGCTTTCTTT
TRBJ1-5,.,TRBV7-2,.,CASSLDSYQPQHF,TGTGCCAGCAGCCTAGACAGCTATCAGCCCCAGCATTTT
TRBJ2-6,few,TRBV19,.,CASSPAGVGANVLTF,TGTGCCAGTAGTCCCGCAGGGGTCGGGGCCAACGTCCTGACTTTC
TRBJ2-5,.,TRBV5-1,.,CASSPQGETQYF,TGCGCCAGCAGTCCCCAGGGAGAGACCCAGTACTTC
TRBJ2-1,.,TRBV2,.,CASTPRQAYNEQFF,TGTGCCAGCACCCCCCGGCAGGCCTACAATGAGCAGTTCTTC
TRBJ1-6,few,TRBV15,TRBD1,CATSTTGGDSPLHF,TGTGCCACCAGCACGACAGGGGGTGATTCACCCCTCCACTTT
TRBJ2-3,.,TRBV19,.,CASSIPGSTDTQYF,TGTGCCAGTAGTATCCCAGGGAGCACAGATACGCAGTATTTT
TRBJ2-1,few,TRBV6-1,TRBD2,CASSESGGPGIRQFF,TGTGCCAGCAGTGAAAGCGGGGGGCCGGGGATACGGCAGTTCTTC
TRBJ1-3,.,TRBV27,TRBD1,CASSPFYTGDSGNTIYF,TGTGCCAGCAGTCCCTTCTACACAGGGGACTCTGGAAACACCATATATTTT
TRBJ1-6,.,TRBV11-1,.,CASSGGWTDSPLHF,TGTGCCAGCAGTGGGGGCTGGACCGATTCACCCCTCCACTTT
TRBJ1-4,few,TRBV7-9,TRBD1,CASSIGTAEKLFF,TGTGCCAGCAGCATTGGGACAGCCGAAAAACTGTTTTTT
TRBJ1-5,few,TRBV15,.,CATSRDGPVNYQPQHF,TGTGCCACCAGCAGAGATGGGCCCGTCAATTATCAGCCCCAGCATTTT
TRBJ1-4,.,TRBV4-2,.,CASSQGPLIRENEKLFF,TGTGCCAGCAGCCAAGGCCCTTTGATAAGAGAGAATGAAAAACTGTTTTTT
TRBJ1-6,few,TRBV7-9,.,CASSPDNSPLHF,TGTGCCAGCAGCCCGGATAATTCACCCCTCCACTTT